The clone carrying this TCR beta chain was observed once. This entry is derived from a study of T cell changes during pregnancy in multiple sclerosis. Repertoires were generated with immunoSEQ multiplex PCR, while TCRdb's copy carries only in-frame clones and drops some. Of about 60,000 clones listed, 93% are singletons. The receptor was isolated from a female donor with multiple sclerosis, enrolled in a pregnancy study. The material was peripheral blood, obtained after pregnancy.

CDR3 protein: CASSPGQSNNQPQHF. CDR3 DNA: TGTGCCAGCAGCCCAGGACAGTCGAACAATCAGCCCCAGCATTTT. The rearrangement uses TRBV7-9 and TRBJ1-5, with D perhaps TRBD1 (6 bases). Per germline, CDR1 SEHNR and CDR2 FQNEAQ (reference sequence). V was trimmed by 5 bases and J by 3 bases, leaving 14 bases between them. The CDR3 is 15 residues long.